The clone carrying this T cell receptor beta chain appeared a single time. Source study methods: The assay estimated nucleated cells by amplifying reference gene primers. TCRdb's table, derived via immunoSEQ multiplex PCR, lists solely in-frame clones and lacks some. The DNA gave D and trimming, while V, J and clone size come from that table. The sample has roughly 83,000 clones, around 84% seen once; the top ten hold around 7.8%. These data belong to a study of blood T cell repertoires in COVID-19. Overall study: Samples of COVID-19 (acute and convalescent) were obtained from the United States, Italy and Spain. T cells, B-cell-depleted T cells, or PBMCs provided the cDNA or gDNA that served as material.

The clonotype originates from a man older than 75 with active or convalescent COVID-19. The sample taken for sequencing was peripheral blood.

In DNA, the CDR3 is TGTGCCAGCAGCCGTCGACAGGGCGTGAACACTGAAGCTTTCTTT. Protein: CASSRRQGVNTEAFF. This chain uses TRBV3-1 (or the pseudogene TRBV3-2) with TRBJ1-1; 7 bases map to TRBD1. The CDR3 totals 15 residues. CDR1 and CDR2 from the germline V gene are LGHDT and YNNKEL (reference sequence). With 4 bases clipped from V and 0 bases from J, the junction kept 5 bases outside the gene matches.